This record looks at one T cell receptor (beta chain) sequence and its context. This entry comes from a study of blood T cell repertoires in COVID-19. As for the study in general: T cells, B-cell-depleted T cells, or PBMCs provided the cDNA or gDNA that served as material.

The table came from immunoSEQ multiplex PCR; TCRdb's copy has only in-frame clones and leaves some out. The profile covers roughly 200,000 clones, with roughly nine tenths appearing a single time and approximately 3.1% taken by the ten largest. CDR3 size: 11 residues. Per germline, CDR1 DFQATT and CDR2 SNEGSKA (reference sequence). V shed 8 bases and J shed 2 bases, with 9 bases lying between them. Sequenced material: PBMCs or T cells enriched from blood (not recorded which). The V and J genes are TRBV20-1 and TRBJ1-2; D is perhaps TRBD1 (6 bases). This receptor was obtained from a woman aged 45-59 years in a cohort exposed to, infected with or recovered from COVID-19 (not recorded which). This chain's CDR3 is CSQGQNYGYTF. The CDR3 bases are TGCAGTCAGGGACAAAACTATGGCTACACCTTC.